The present T cell receptor (beta chain) was sequenced within a study of blood T cell repertoires in COVID-19 (dated by TCRdb to 2020 to 2022). Broadly, across the study: Samples covering the acute and convalescent phases of COVID-19 were provided by collaborators in the United States, Italy and Spain. The prospective study material was composed of cDNA or gDNA derived from T cells, B-cell-depleted T cells, or PBMCs. Subjects who had been exposed to COVID-19, were actively infected with it, or had recovered from it provided the deeply sampled blood TCRbeta repertoires that made up the dataset. The repertoires were released in a freely available public database meant as a resource for research on the immune response to SARS-CoV-2. Samples were obtained from the ongoing ImmuneRACE study (first 160 participants) and from about 1,300 subjects provided by 6 global collaborators. The sample metadata nearly always contained a de-identified subject ID, COVID-19 status, age in years and sex. Where HLA class I and class II types were available, the types were taken from metadata supplied by the sample provider, not from assay-based typing.

TCRbeta CDR3 regions were amplified from genomic DNA by means of the immunoSEQ Assay, a bias-controlled multiplex PCR. On the authors' methods: Within the assay, amplification of reference gene primers was used to estimate how many nucleated cells each sample contained. Sequence reads were collapsed and filtered to measure the absolute abundance of every unique TCRbeta CDR3 rearrangement. Productive Simpson clonality was computed per sample as the square root of Simpson's diversity index over productive rearrangements. TCRdb re-hosts the immuneACCESS table, in-frame sequences only. Its copies lack some clones; in the studies checked, an unresolved V gene accounts for under half of them, and the cause for the rest is not known. The V and J calls and clone size were taken over from that table, and D and trimming were inferred from the DNA. This sample comprises around 180,000 clones, approximately 86% of them detected only once. The ten largest clones add up to approximately 9.8% of the sample.

Whole blood was collected in K2EDTA tubes by collaborating institutions according to the institutions' own protocols. For TCRbeta analysis, collaborator samples were shipped as frozen whole blood, as isolated PBMCs, or as DNA extracted from either sample type. What the work shows at the level of the full study, not this receptor alone: The amount of clinical and demographic metadata varied by source and participant and was provided uncurated.

CDR1 and CDR2 (SGHTA, FQGNSA) derive from the germline V gene. Taken from cysteine to phenylalanine, the CDR3 has 18 residues. Only CDR3 DNA remains: 54 bases, in frame from the first base. Trimming accounts for 5 bases at V and 5 bases at J, while the number of junction bases matched to no gene is 13. For this clone: Its specific antigen is unknown. Base-call qualities are not available, and no considerably larger clone is one nucleotide away.

The TCR comes from a woman aged 80 or over with acute or convalescent COVID-19. The sequence joins TRBV7-2 to TRBJ2-5; 14 junctional bases match TRBD2. Input material: peripheral blood. In nucleotide form, the sequence is TGTGCCAGCAGCCTCGGGACTAGCGGGGGAAATCTACGGGAGACCCAGTACTTC. Protein translation: CASSLGTSGGNLRETQYF.